This T cell receptor beta chain comes out of a study of T cells after yellow fever vaccination. Study information: Any fraction with a low cell number was prepared using SMART-Seq v4 Ultra Low Input.

MiXCR was run by TCRdb on the 5' RACE reads, yielding one entry per CDR3 protein. Of approximately 70,000 distinct CDR3 sequences in the sample, more than 5.5% are singletons; the top ten hold approximately 31%. Germline V gene lookup returns CDR1 SGHKS and CDR2 YYEKEE (reference sequence). The CDR3 length is 11 residues. V was clipped by 3 bases and J by 6 bases, with 4 bases between them. This clonotype was found many times. Sequencing used CD8+ T cells sorted from PBMCs, obtained approximately 11 days after the first yellow fever vaccination. This clonotype was obtained from a man between 18 and 35 years old who received the YFV17D yellow fever vaccine. The chain recombines TRBV5-5 with TRBJ2-1; D gene ambiguous. For the CDR3, the DNA is TGTGCCAGCAGCTCGAGCAATGAGCAGTTCTTC. Translating it yields CASSSSNEQFF.